What follows describes a single TCR beta chain. This sample was taken from a study of cytomegalovirus exposure and HLA in healthy donors. V was shortened by 5 bases and J by 5 bases, with 14 bases between the two germline ends. This CDR3 has 14 amino acids. Looked up from germline, CDR1 is SGHTA and CDR2 is FQGNSA. 13 Jbeta primers and 60 Vbeta primers were used for the PCR. Sequenced by immunoSEQ multiplex PCR; TCRdb stores in-frame clones only, minus some. The data contain about 150,000 clones, around four fifths of them seen just once; the ten biggest clones take up about 1.6%. The sequence was obtained from a man in his forties in good health and CMV-seronegative. This rearrangement joins TRBV7-2 to TRBJ2-3; no firm D call. The sequenced material came from PBMCs. The DNA of the CDR3 is TGTGCCAGCAGCCTCCTAATGGTTGGAGATACGCAGTATTTT. Amino acid sequence: CASSLLMVGDTQYF.